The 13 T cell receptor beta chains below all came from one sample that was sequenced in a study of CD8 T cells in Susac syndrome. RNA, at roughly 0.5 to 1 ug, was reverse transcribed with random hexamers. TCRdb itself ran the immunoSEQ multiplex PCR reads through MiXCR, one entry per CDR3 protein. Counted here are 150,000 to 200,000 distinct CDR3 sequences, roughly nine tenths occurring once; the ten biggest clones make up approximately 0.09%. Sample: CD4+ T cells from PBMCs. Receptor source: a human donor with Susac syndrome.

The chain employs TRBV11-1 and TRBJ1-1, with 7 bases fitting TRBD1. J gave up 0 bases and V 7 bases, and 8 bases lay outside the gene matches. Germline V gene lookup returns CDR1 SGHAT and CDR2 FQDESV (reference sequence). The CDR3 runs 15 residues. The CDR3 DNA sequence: TGTGCCAGCAATACGGGACAGTCTCTGAACACTGAAGCTTTCTTT. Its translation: CASNTGQSLNTEAFF.

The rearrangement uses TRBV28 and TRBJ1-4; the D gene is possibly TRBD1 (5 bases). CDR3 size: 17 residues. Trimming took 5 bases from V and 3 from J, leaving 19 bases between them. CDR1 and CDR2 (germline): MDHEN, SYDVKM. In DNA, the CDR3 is TGTGCCAGCAGTCCGCTCTGGGGGGAGGAAGCTAATGAAAAACTGTTTTTT. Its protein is CASSPLWGEEANEKLFF.

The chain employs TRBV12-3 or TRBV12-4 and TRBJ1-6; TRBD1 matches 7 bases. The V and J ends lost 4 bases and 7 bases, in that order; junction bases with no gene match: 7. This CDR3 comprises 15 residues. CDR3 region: CASSYDRAGNSPLHF. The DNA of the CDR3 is TGTGCCAGCAGTTACGACAGGGCGGGGAATTCACCCCTCCACTTT.

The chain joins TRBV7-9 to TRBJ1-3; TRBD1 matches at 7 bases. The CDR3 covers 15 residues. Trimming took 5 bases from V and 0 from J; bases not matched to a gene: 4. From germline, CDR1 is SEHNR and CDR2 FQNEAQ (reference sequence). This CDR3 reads CASSRDSLSGNTIYF. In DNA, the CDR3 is TGTGCCAGCAGCCGGGACAGTCTCTCTGGAAACACCATATATTTT.

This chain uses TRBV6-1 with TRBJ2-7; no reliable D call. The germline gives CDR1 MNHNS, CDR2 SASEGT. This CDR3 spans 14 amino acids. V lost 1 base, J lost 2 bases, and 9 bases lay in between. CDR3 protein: CASSEVGTAYEQYF. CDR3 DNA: TGTGCCAGCAGTGAAGTCGGCACGGCCTACGAGCAGTACTTC.

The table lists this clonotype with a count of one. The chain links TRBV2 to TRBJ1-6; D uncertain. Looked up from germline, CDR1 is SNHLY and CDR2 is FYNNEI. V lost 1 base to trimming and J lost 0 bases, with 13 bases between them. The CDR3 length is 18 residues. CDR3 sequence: CASSEVVSPNSYNSPLHF. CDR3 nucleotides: TGTGCCAGCAGTGAAGTGGTCAGTCCAAACTCCTATAATTCACCCCTCCACTTT.

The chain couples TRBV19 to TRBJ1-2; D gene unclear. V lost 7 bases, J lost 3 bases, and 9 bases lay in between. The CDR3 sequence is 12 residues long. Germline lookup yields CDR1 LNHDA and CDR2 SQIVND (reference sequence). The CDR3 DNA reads TGTGCCAGTAACCAATTAGACTATGGCTACACCTTC. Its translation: CASNQLDYGYTF.

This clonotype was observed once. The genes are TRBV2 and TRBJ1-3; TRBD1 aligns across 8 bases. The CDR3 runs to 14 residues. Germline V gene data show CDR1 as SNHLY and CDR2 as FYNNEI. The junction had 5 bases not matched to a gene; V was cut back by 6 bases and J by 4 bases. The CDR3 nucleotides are TGTGCCAGCAGAGCCGGGACAGGAGGAAACACCATATATTTT. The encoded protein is CASRAGTGGNTIYF.

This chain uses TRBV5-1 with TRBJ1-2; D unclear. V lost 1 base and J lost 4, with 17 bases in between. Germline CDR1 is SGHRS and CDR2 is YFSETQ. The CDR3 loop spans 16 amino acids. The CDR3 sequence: CASSLSWPDLLYGYTF. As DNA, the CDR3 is TGCGCCAGCAGCTTGTCTTGGCCAGACCTACTCTATGGCTACACCTTC.

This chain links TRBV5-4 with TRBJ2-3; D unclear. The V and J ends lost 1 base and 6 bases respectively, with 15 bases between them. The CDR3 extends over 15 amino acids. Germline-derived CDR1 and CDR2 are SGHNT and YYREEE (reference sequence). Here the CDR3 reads CASSLPTGLRDTQYF. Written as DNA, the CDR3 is TGTGCCAGCAGCTTGCCAACCGGGCTCAGGGATACGCAGTATTTT.

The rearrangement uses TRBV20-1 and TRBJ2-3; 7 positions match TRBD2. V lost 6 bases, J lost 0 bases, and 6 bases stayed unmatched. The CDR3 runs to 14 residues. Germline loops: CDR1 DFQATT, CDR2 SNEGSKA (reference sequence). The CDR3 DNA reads TGCAGTGCCGCCCCAGCGGGGAGCACAGATACGCAGTATTTT. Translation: CSAAPAGSTDTQYF.

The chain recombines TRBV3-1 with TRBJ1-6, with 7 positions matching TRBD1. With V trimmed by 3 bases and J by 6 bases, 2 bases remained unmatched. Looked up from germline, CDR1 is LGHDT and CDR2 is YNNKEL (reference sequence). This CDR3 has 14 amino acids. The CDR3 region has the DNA TGTGCCAGCAGCCAGGGACAGAGTAATTCACCCCTCCACTTT. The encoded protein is CASSQGQSNSPLHF. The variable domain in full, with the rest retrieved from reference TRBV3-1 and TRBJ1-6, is DTAVSQTPKYLVTQMGNDKSIKCEQNLGHDTMYWYKQDSKKFLKIMFSYNNKELIINETVPNRFSPKSPDKAHLNLHINSLELGDSAVYFCASSQGQSNSPLHFGNGTRLTVT.

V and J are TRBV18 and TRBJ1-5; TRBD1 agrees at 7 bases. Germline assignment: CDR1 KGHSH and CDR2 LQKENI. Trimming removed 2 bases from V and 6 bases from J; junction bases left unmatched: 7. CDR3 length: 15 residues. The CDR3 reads CASSPDEGASQPQHF. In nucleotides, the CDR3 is TGTGCCAGCTCACCAGACGAGGGGGCGAGTCAGCCCCAGCATTTT.